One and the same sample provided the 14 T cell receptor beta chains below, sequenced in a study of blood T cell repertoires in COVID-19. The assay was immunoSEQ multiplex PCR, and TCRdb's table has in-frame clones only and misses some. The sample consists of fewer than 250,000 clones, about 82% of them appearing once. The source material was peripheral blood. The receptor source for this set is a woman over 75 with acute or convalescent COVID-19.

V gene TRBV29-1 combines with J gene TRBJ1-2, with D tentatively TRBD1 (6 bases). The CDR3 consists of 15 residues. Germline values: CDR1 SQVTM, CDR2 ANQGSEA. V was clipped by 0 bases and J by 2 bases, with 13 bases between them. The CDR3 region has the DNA TGCAGCGTTGAAGATCGGGGGGCGGAAAACTATGGCTACACCTTC. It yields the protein CSVEDRGAENYGYTF.

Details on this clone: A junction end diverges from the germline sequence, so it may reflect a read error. The CDR3 sequence: CASSLMRAQETQYF. In DNA form, the CDR3 reads TGTGCTAGCAGCTTAATGAGGGCACAAGAGACCCAGTACTTC. This chain joins TRBV7-7 and TRBJ2-5, with D perhaps TRBD2 (5 bases). CDR3 length: 14 residues. CDR1 is SSHAT, CDR2 FNYEAQ, per germline (reference sequence).

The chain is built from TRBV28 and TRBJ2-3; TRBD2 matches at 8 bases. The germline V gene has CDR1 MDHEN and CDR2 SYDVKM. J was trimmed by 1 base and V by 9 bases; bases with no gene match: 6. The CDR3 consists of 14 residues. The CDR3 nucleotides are TGTGCCAGTCGTATGCGGGGGGGCACAGATACGCAGTATTTT. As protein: CASRMRGGTDTQYF.

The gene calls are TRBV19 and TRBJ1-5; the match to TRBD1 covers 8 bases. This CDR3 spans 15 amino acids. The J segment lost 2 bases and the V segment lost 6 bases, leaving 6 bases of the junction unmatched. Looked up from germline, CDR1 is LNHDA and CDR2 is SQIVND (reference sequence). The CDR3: CASSPDRGGNQPQHF. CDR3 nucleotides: TGTGCCAGTAGCCCTGACAGGGGAGGCAATCAGCCCCAGCATTTT.

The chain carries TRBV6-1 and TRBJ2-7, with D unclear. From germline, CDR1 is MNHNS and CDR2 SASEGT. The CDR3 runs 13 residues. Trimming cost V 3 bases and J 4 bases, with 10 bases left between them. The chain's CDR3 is CASSDASMYEQYF. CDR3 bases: TGTGCCAGCAGTGACGCCAGTATGTACGAGCAGTACTTC.

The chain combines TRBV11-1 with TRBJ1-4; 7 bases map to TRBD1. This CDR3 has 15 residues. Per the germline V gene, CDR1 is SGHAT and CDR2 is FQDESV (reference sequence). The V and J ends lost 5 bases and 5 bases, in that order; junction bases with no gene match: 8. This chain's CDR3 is CASSARTGGNEKLFF. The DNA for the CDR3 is TGTGCCAGCAGCGCCCGGACAGGCGGAAATGAAAAACTGTTTTTT. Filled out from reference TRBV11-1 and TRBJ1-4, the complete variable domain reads EAEVAQSPRYKITEKSQAVAFWCDPISGHATLYWYRQILGQGPELLVQFQDESVVDDSQLPKDRFSAERLKGVDSTLKIQPAELGDSAMYLCASSARTGGNEKLFFGSGTQLSVL.

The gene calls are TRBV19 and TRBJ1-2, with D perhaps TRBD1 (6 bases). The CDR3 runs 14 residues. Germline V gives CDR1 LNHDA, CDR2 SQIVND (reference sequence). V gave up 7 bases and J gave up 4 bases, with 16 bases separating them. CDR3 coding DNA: TGTGCCAGTACCCCAAGGGGAGGGGGCTATGGCTACACCTTC. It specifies CASTPRGGGYGYTF.

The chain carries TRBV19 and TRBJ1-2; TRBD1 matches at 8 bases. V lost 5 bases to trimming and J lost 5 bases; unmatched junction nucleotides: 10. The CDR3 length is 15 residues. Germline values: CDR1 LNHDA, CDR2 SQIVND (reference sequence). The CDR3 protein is CASSSTGVVGYGYTF. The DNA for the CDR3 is TGTGCCAGTAGTTCGACAGGGGTAGTGGGGTATGGCTACACCTTC.

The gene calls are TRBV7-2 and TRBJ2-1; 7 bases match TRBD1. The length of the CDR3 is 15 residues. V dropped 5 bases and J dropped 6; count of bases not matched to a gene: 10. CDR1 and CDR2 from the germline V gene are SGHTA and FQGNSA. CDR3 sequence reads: CASSQQTGLSNEQFF. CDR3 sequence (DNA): TGTGCCAGCAGCCAACAGACAGGGCTCTCCAATGAGCAGTTCTTC.

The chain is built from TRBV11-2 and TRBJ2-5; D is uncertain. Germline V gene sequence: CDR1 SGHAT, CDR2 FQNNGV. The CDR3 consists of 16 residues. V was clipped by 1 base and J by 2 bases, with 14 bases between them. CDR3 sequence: CASSLALSNAQETQYF. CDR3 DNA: TGTGCCAGCAGCTTAGCCCTTTCGAACGCGCAAGAGACCCAGTACTTC.

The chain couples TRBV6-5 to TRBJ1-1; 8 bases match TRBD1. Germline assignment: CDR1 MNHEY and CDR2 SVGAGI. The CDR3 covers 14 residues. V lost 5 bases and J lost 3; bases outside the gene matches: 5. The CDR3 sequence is CASSRQGYDTEAFF. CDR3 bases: TGTGCCAGCAGTCGACAGGGGTATGACACTGAAGCTTTCTTT.

As DNA, the CDR3 is TGTGCCAGCAGCTTAGCGGGACACCTCTACGAGCAGTACTTC. This sequence encodes CASSLAGHLYEQYF. The chain employs TRBV7-8 and TRBJ2-7; a weak D match, TRBD1 (6 bases). Trimming stripped 0 bases from V and 3 bases from J, with 9 bases between. CDR3 length equals 14 residues. Germline V CDR1 and CDR2: SGHVS, FQNEAQ.

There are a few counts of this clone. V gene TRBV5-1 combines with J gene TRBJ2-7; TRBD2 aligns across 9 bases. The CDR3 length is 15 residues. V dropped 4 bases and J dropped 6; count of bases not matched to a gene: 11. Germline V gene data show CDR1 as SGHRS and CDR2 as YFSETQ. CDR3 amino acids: CASSPDPGLASEQYF. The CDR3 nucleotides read TGCGCCAGCAGCCCAGACCCGGGACTAGCCTCCGAGCAGTACTTC. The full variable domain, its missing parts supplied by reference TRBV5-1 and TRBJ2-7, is KAGVTQTPRYLIKTRGQQVTLSCSPISGHRSVSWYQQTPGQGLQFLFEYFSETQRNKGNFPGRFSGRQFSNSRSEMNVSTLELGDSALYLCASSPDPGLASEQYFGPGTRLTVT.

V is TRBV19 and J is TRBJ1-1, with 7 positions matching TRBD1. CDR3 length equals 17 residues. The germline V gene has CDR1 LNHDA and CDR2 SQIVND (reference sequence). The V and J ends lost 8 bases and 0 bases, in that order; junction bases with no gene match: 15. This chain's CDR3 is CASARLDRLSLNTEAFF. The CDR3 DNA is TGTGCCAGTGCTCGCCTGGACAGGCTATCCTTGAACACTGAAGCTTTCTTT.